A single sample gave rise to the 25 T cell receptor beta chains below, sequenced in a study of identical twins. TCRdb fed the 5' RACE reads into MiXCR, producing one record per CDR3 protein. Of about 890,000 distinct CDR3 sequences listed, approximately 13% are singletons. Another study also made use of these data, one on yellow fever vaccine responses in identical twins.

Input material: PBMCs. These receptor sequences come from a woman aged 18 to 35 in good health.

A few counts support this clonotype. V and J are TRBV24-1 and TRBJ2-3; possibly TRBD1 or TRBD2 for D (5 bases each). The CDR3 has 16 amino acids. V shed 3 bases and J shed 0 bases, with 12 bases lying between them. Germline CDR1 reads KGHDR; CDR2 reads SFDVKD. CDR3 protein: CATSDNGAASTDTQYF. In DNA, the CDR3 is TGTGCCACCAGTGATAACGGGGCGGCGAGCACAGATACGCAGTATTTT.

This clonotype was counted many times. The chain has TRBV12-3 or TRBV12-4 and TRBJ1-6; TRBD1 is a possible D gene (6 bases). Between the trimmed V and J ends, which lost 5 bases and 4 bases, there was a span of 12 bases. The length of the CDR3 is 15 residues. CDR3 in DNA: TGTGCCAGCAGTCCGAGACAGGCTTATAATTCACCCCTCCACTTT. Amino acids: CASSPRQAYNSPLHF.

The chain carries TRBV12-3 or TRBV12-4 and TRBJ1-2, with 10 bases identical to TRBD1. The V segment lost 6 bases and the J segment 0 bases; nucleotides outside the gene matches: 16. This CDR3 spans 19 amino acids. Written as DNA, the CDR3 is TGTGCCAGCAGGATGGGCCCCGGGACAGGGGTCTTAGCTAACTATGGCTACACCTTC. This sequence encodes CASRMGPGTGVLANYGYTF.

This clonotype was seen a few times. The rearrangement uses TRBV7-2 and TRBJ2-3; D gene unclear. The germline gives CDR1 SGHTA, CDR2 FQGNSA. Trimming shortened V by 7 bases and J by 2 bases, and 13 bases separated the two germline ends. The CDR3 runs 14 residues. The CDR3, as DNA: TGTGCCAGCACCTCCGGGCCCTACACAGATACGCAGTATTTT. This codes for CASTSGPYTDTQYF.

The rearrangement joins TRBV7-9 to TRBJ2-1; D tentatively fits TRBD1 or TRBD2 (7 bases each). CDR1 and CDR2 (germline): SEHNR, FQNEAQ (reference sequence). V lost 1 base, J lost 15 bases, and 19 bases lay in between. CDR3 size: 14 residues. In nucleotides, the CDR3 is TGTGCCAGCAGCTTAGGGCTAGCGGAGGGACAGACGTTCTTC. Protein product: CASSLGLAEGQTFF.

As to this clonotype: Sequence at one end of the junction differs from germline and may be a read error. The V and J genes are TRBV29-1 and TRBJ2-3; 7 nucleotides agree with TRBD2. The CDR3 consists of 13 residues. From germline, CDR1 is SQVTM and CDR2 ANQGSEA. CDR3 bases: TGCAGCGTTGCCCAGACTAGCACAGATACGCAGTTTTTT. Translation gives CSVAQTSTDTQFF.

CDR3 loop: CASSLSPTGTHTEAFF. CDR3 DNA sequence: TGTGCCAGCAGCTTATCACCGACAGGGACTCACACTGAAGCTTTCTTT. The chain couples TRBV5-5 to TRBJ1-1, with TRBD1 identical over 7 bases. The length of the CDR3 is 16 residues. CDR1 SGHKS and CDR2 YYEKEE come from the germline V gene (reference sequence). The V segment lost 2 bases and the J segment 3 bases; nucleotides outside the gene matches: 10.

This clonotype was recorded at least ten times. This rearrangement joins TRBV7-6 to TRBJ1-3; D gene ambiguous. Germline loops: CDR1 SGHVS, CDR2 FNYEAQ. The CDR3 is 16 amino acids. Trimming took 1 base from V and 1 from J, leaving 11 bases between them. CDR3 region: CASSLGVQLSGNTIYF. DNA for the CDR3: TGTGCCAGCAGCTTAGGGGTGCAGTTGTCTGGAAACACCATATATTTT.

The genes are TRBV9 and TRBJ1-2, with D hard to call. In germline, CDR1 is SGDLS, CDR2 YYNGEE. The ends were cut back, 3 bases at V and 4 bases at J, with 13 bases in the middle. The CDR3 extends over 14 amino acids. The CDR3 sequence is CASSDAGGGYGYTF. The CDR3 nucleotides read TGTGCCAGCAGCGACGCGGGCGGAGGCTATGGCTACACCTTC. Using reference TRBV9 and TRBJ1-2 for the parts outside the CDR3, the full variable domain is DSGVTQTPKHLITATGQRVTLRCSPRSGDLSVYWYQQSLDQGLQFLIQYYNGEERAKGNILERFSAQQFPDLHSELNLSSLELGDSALYFCASSDAGGGYGYTFGSGTRLTVV.

This clonotype has just a few counts. The rearrangement uses TRBV12-3 or TRBV12-4 and TRBJ2-2, with D unclear. V dropped 6 bases and J dropped 5 bases, with 19 bases sitting between them. This CDR3 has 16 residues. CDR3 protein: CASSPLESARTGELFF. The CDR3 nucleotides are TGTGCCAGCAGCCCTTTGGAGAGCGCTAGAACCGGGGAGCTGTTTTTT.

This clonotype was observed a few times. The V call is TRBV6-1, the J call TRBJ2-2; 11 nucleotides line up with TRBD2. The germline CDR1 and CDR2 sequences are MNHNS and SASEGT. The ends lost 6 bases at V and 3 bases at J; junction bases unmatched: 6. The length of the CDR3 is 16 residues. CDR3: CASSHSGRAHTGELFF. CDR3 bases: TGTGCCAGCAGCCATAGCGGGAGGGCCCACACCGGGGAGCTGTTTTTT.

The chain uses TRBV6-1 and TRBJ1-5, with D maybe TRBD1 (6 bases). Deletions cut 5 bases from V and 1 base from J, with 15 bases between. The germline gives CDR1 MNHNS, CDR2 SASEGT. This CDR3 spans 16 amino acids. For the CDR3, the DNA is TGTGCCAGCAGTCCAGGGGTTGGGAGGAGCAATCAGCCCCAGCATTTT. Translation: CASSPGVGRSNQPQHF.

This clonotype was seen a handful of times. The chain employs TRBV18 and TRBJ2-7; the match to TRBD1 covers 10 bases. Germline CDR1 reads KGHSH; CDR2 reads LQKENI. V was pared by 1 base and J by 2 bases, with 5 bases of the junction left unmatched. The CDR3 consists of 16 residues. The CDR3 region is CASSPLPGTGAYEQYF. CDR3 DNA sequence: TGTGCCAGCTCACCACTCCCCGGGACAGGGGCCTACGAGCAGTACTTC.

This clonotype was counted between two and nine times. CDR3 in DNA: TGTGCCAGCAGCTCACCTAAAGGGACTAGTTTGGCAGATACGCAGTATTTT. Encoded protein: CASSSPKGTSLADTQYF. The chain couples TRBV7-6 to TRBJ2-3, with 8 nucleotides matching TRBD2. In germline, CDR1 is SGHVS, CDR2 FNYEAQ. V shed 4 bases, J shed 4 bases, and the junction held 13 bases outside the gene matches. This CDR3 has 17 amino acids.

The chain recombines TRBV20-1 with TRBJ2-3; D may correspond to TRBD1 or TRBD2 (5 bases each). The CDR3 is 15 residues long. The germline gives CDR1 DFQATT, CDR2 SNEGSKA (reference sequence). Trimming stripped 5 bases from V and 1 base from J, with 16 bases between. CDR3 DNA sequence: TGCAGTGCTCCCCCTCGGGGCTGGGGCACAGATACGCAGTATTTT. It codes for CSAPPRGWGTDTQYF.

This clonotype has more than one count but fewer than ten. The J gene is TRBJ2-1, the V gene TRBV5-5; the D is unclear. Germline assignment: CDR1 SGHKS and CDR2 YYEKEE (reference sequence). V shed 0 bases and J shed 4 bases, with 14 bases lying between them. The CDR3 is 16 amino acids. CDR3 sequence (DNA): TGTGCCAGCAGCTTGGGGGCCTCCCGGTCGTACAATGAGCAGTTCTTC. Translated, it gives CASSLGASRSYNEQFF.

This clonotype was detected only a few times. The chain combines TRBV7-2 with TRBJ2-1; the D is unclear. V lost 1 base, J lost 3 bases, and 7 bases lay in between. CDR3 length: 14 residues. From germline, CDR1 is SGHTA and CDR2 FQGNSA. The CDR3 region is CASSLVPVYNEQFF. In DNA, the CDR3 is TGTGCCAGCAGCTTAGTCCCGGTCTACAATGAGCAGTTCTTC.

The V and J genes are TRBV6-5 and TRBJ2-3; 9 bases match TRBD1. V lost 2 bases and J lost 6; bases outside the gene matches: 6. This CDR3 comprises 15 residues. Germline CDR1 MNHEY, CDR2 SVGAGI. DNA for the CDR3: TGTGCCAGCAGTTACCAGGACAGGGGAGTGGATACGCAGTATTTT. Translating it yields CASSYQDRGVDTQYF.

This clonotype was seen many times. The gene calls are TRBV6-1 and TRBJ2-7; maybe TRBD1 (5 bases). V lost 5 bases to trimming and J lost 0 bases, with 20 bases between them. CDR1 is MNHNS, CDR2 SASEGT, per germline. This CDR3 contains 17 residues. The CDR3 loop is CASSPGQTYRSSYEQYV. The CDR3 DNA reads TGTGCCAGCAGTCCCGGACAAACCTACCGAAGCTCCTACGAGCAGTACGTC.

The chain employs TRBV7-2 and TRBJ2-7; D is perhaps TRBD1 (6 bases). Trimming removed 2 bases from V and 6 bases from J, with 14 bases in between. Germline CDR1 is SGHTA and CDR2 is FQGNSA. CDR3 length: 14 residues. The DNA of the CDR3 is TGTGCCAGCAGCTTATCCGGCAGGGGCGGCGAGCAGTACGTC. Its translation is CASSLSGRGGEQYV.

This sequence joins TRBV7-2 and TRBJ2-3; a weak D match, TRBD1 (5 bases). This CDR3 has 13 residues. Germline CDR1 is SGHTA and CDR2 is FQGNSA. Trimming stripped 5 bases from V and 2 bases from J, with 8 bases between. In nucleotides, the CDR3 is TGTGCCAGCAGCAAAGGGGTCACAGATACGCAGTATTTT. It codes for CASSKGVTDTQYF.

This chain joins TRBV28 and TRBJ2-7; D gene unclear. CDR3 length equals 15 residues. The V gene's germline CDR1 is MDHEN and CDR2 SYDVKM. Trimming pared 2 bases from V and 0 bases from J, leaving 11 bases between. This CDR3 reads CASSLGCPSSYEQYF. Here the CDR3 DNA reads TGTGCCAGCAGTTTAGGGTGTCCGAGCTCCTACGAGCAGTACTTC.

A few counts support this clonotype. The V and J genes are TRBV4-1 and TRBJ2-1, with 9 positions matching TRBD1. This CDR3 is 18 amino acids long. The germline V gene has CDR1 MGHRA and CDR2 YSYEKL. V lost 4 bases to trimming and J lost 4 bases; unmatched junction nucleotides: 14. As DNA, the CDR3 is TGCGCCAGCAGCCTCCTGGGGACAGGGACCTTGGGGTACAATGAGCAGTTCTTC. It is translated as CASSLLGTGTLGYNEQFF.

The V and J genes are TRBV5-1 and TRBJ2-3; 9 nucleotides line up with TRBD2. Germline CDR1 is SGHRS and CDR2 is YFSETQ. The CDR3 consists of 16 residues. V dropped 0 bases and J dropped 4; count of bases not matched to a gene: 6. CDR3 residues: CASSLDLRGGPDTQYF. The CDR3 DNA sequence: TGCGCCAGCAGCTTGGATTTGCGGGGGGGCCCAGATACGCAGTATTTT. Using reference TRBV5-1 and TRBJ2-3 for the parts outside the CDR3, the full variable domain is KAGVTQTPRYLIKTRGQQVTLSCSPISGHRSVSWYQQTPGQGLQFLFEYFSETQRNKGNFPGRFSGRQFSNSRSEMNVSTLELGDSALYLCASSLDLRGGPDTQYFGPGTRLTVL.

The rearrangement uses TRBV20-1 and TRBJ1-6, with D unclear. Germline lookup yields CDR1 DFQATT and CDR2 SNEGSKA (reference sequence). CDR3 length: 12 amino acids. V was clipped by 3 bases and J by 14 bases, with 14 bases between them. CDR3 DNA: TGCAGTGCTAGTCTTTCGGGTCGGACCCTCCACTTT. Its translation: CSASLSGRTLHF.